The 29 T cell receptor beta chains below were found in one sample sequenced in a study of blood T cell repertoires in COVID-19. Sequenced by immunoSEQ multiplex PCR; TCRdb stores in-frame clones only, minus some. This table holds around 310,000 clones, roughly 90% found once. The specimen sequenced was peripheral blood. The receptor set was obtained from a woman aged 55-69 years with acute or convalescent COVID-19.

The V gene is TRBV15, the J gene TRBJ1-2, with 9 bases matching TRBD1. Trimming at V came to 3 bases and at J to 4 bases, leaving 3 bases not matched to a gene. The CDR3 length is 14 residues. Germline CDR1 and CDR2: LNHNV and YYDKDF (reference sequence). The CDR3 region is CATSSWDRVYGYTF. Here the CDR3 DNA reads TGTGCCACCAGCAGCTGGGACAGGGTCTATGGCTACACCTTC.

This clone was observed once. The rearrangement links TRBV25-1 to TRBJ2-3; no firm D call. Trimming cost V 7 bases and J 2 bases, with 10 bases left between them. The CDR3 has 13 amino acids. The germline CDR1 and CDR2 sequences are MGHDK and SYGVNS. CDR3 residues: CASMGSYTDTQYF. The CDR3 DNA reads as TGTGCCAGCATGGGCAGCTACACAGATACGCAGTATTTT.

The V gene is TRBV6-2 or TRBV6-3, the J gene TRBJ1-5; D unclear. Germline V gene sequence: CDR1 MNHEY, CDR2 SVGEGT. This CDR3 comprises 14 residues. The ends were cut back, 4 bases at V and 6 bases at J, with 13 bases in the middle. The CDR3 DNA reads as TGTGCCAGCAGTTGGGCTGGTGAAATTCAGCCCCAGCATTTT. This translates into CASSWAGEIQPQHF.

This clone showed up just a few times. The V gene is TRBV24-1, the J gene TRBJ2-7, with D tentatively TRBD1 (7 bases). The V gene's germline CDR1 is KGHDR and CDR2 SFDVKD. V dropped 7 bases and J dropped 2 bases, with 17 bases sitting between them. The CDR3 sequence is 15 residues long. CDR3 region: CATSTAGQYPYEQYF. Written as DNA, the CDR3 is TGTGCCACCAGCACGGCGGGACAGTACCCCTACGAGCAGTACTTC.

The chain employs TRBV4-1 and TRBJ2-5, with 14 bases lining up with TRBD2. Unmatched junction bases numbered 11, after V lost 1 base and J lost 1 base. Looked up from germline, CDR1 is MGHRA and CDR2 is YSYEKL. The CDR3 is 20 residues long. Written as DNA, the CDR3 is TGCGCCAGCAGCCAAGTCCGAGGGACTAGCGGGGGCCACCTCCAAGAGACCCAGTACTTC. Protein product: CASSQVRGTSGGHLQETQYF.

The gene calls are TRBV18 and TRBJ2-1, with D unclear. The CDR3 spans 17 residues. Germline CDR1 reads KGHSH; CDR2 reads LQKENI. With 2 bases removed from V and 8 bases from J, the gap between germline ends came to 22 bases. The CDR3 coding sequence is TGTGCCAGCTCACCATCCTCAGACGGCGGAGCACGGGATGAGCAGTTCTTC. Its translation is CASSPSSDGGARDEQFF.

The V gene is TRBV5-1, the J gene TRBJ2-5, with D perhaps matching TRBD1 (6 bases). CDR1 SGHRS and CDR2 YFSETQ come from the germline V gene. CDR3 length equals 15 residues. V was trimmed by 0 bases and J by 7 bases, leaving 16 bases between them. CDR3 coding DNA: TGCGCCAGCAGCTTGGCGACAAAGGTCAGGGGGACCCAGTACTTC. Translation gives CASSLATKVRGTQYF.

The V and J genes are TRBV19 and TRBJ2-6, with 9 nucleotides matching TRBD1. CDR1 and CDR2 (germline): LNHDA, SQIVND (reference sequence). The V gene end was trimmed by 6 bases and the J gene end by 0 bases; junction bases not matched to a gene: 9. The CDR3 covers 18 residues. CDR3 sequence (DNA): TGTGCCAGTAGCCCCCAGGGACAGGGATACTCTGGGGCCAACGTCCTGACTTTC. It translates to CASSPQGQGYSGANVLTF.

V and J are TRBV29-1 and TRBJ1-4; D is perhaps TRBD1 (5 bases). CDR1 is SQVTM, CDR2 ANQGSEA, per germline. The V end was cut by 7 bases, the J end by 7 bases, with 16 bases between. This CDR3 comprises 13 residues. The chain's CDR3 is CSACQRGSEKLFF. CDR3 coding DNA: TGCAGCGCCTGTCAAAGGGGAAGTGAAAAACTGTTTTTT.

This clone was counted a single time. The chain couples TRBV5-1 to TRBJ2-7, with D possibly being TRBD1 (6 bases). V was trimmed by 1 base and J by 7 bases, leaving 12 bases between them. CDR3 length equals 13 residues. Germline CDR1 reads SGHRS; CDR2 reads YFSETQ. CDR3 sequence (DNA): TGCGCCAGCAGCTTGAACAGGGTACGGGAGCAGTACTTC. Translation: CASSLNRVREQYF. The complete variable domain, with remaining parts taken from reference TRBV5-1 and TRBJ2-7, reads KAGVTQTPRYLIKTRGQQVTLSCSPISGHRSVSWYQQTPGQGLQFLFEYFSETQRNKGNFPGRFSGRQFSNSRSEMNVSTLELGDSALYLCASSLNRVREQYFGPGTRLTVT.

The V call is TRBV7-9, the J call TRBJ1-1; possibly TRBD1 for D (6 bases). This CDR3 comprises 14 residues. Per germline, CDR1 SEHNR and CDR2 FQNEAQ (reference sequence). V lost 4 bases and J 3 bases, leaving 12 bases between the germline ends. CDR3 nucleotides: TGTGCCAGCAGCTCCATGGACAGTGACACTGAAGCTTTCTTT. This encodes CASSSMDSDTEAFF.

This chain connects TRBV5-6 to TRBJ1-3; perhaps TRBD1 as D (5 bases). The CDR3 sequence is 16 residues long. Trimming took 0 bases from V and 0 from J, leaving 10 bases between them. Germline lookup yields CDR1 SGHDT and CDR2 YYEEEE. The CDR3 protein is CASSLARVASGNTIYF. The DNA of the CDR3 is TGTGCCAGCAGCTTGGCCAGGGTGGCCTCTGGAAACACCATATATTTT.

In the case of this clone: Other DNA sequences within the sample encode an identical CDR3. The J gene is TRBJ1-1, the V gene TRBV10-3; 7 nucleotides line up with TRBD1. CDR1 is ENHRY, CDR2 SYGVKD, per germline. The V and J ends lost 7 bases and 1 base, in that order; junction bases with no gene match: 3. CDR3 length: 13 residues. In DNA form, the CDR3 reads TGTGCCATCACCCAGGGGGGGAACACTGAAGCTTTCTTT. Translated, it gives CAITQGGNTEAFF.

V is TRBV2 and J is TRBJ1-2; TRBD1 matches at 7 bases. CDR1 and CDR2 from the germline V gene are SNHLY and FYNNEI. V dropped 2 bases and J dropped 8; count of bases not matched to a gene: 11. The CDR3 loop spans 15 amino acids. CDR3 DNA sequence: TGTGCCAGCAGTGAATCTGCAGGGGGAGCGGAAGGCTACACCTTC. The encoded protein is CASSESAGGAEGYTF.

This clone showed up just a few times. The chain recombines TRBV25-1 with TRBJ1-2; 7 bases align to TRBD1. V was clipped by 6 bases and J by 4 bases; unmatched bases: 5. CDR1 is MGHDK, CDR2 SYGVNS, per germline. This CDR3 comprises 13 residues. The CDR3, as DNA: TGTGCCAGCAGCCCGGGACAGCCCTATGGCTACACCTTC. Its protein product is CASSPGQPYGYTF.

V usage is TRBV24-1 and J usage is TRBJ2-3, with a tentative D call TRBD1 (6 bases). CDR1 KGHDR and CDR2 SFDVKD come from the germline V gene. This CDR3 region has 14 residues. V shed 3 bases and J shed 2 bases, with 8 bases lying between them. The CDR3 sequence: CATSDRTATDTQYF. The CDR3 DNA reads as TGTGCCACCAGTGATAGGACAGCCACAGATACGCAGTATTTT.

V is TRBV6-2 or TRBV6-3 and J is TRBJ2-2; 8 nucleotides align to TRBD1. V lost 0 bases to trimming and J lost 5 bases; unmatched junction nucleotides: 8. The CDR3 contains 17 residues. Per the germline V gene, CDR1 is MNHEY and CDR2 is SVGEGT. CDR3 amino acids: CASSYSVRDRWTGELFF. CDR3 bases: TGTGCCAGCAGTTACTCGGTTCGGGACAGGTGGACCGGGGAGCTGTTTTTT.

V usage is TRBV4-3 and J usage is TRBJ2-7; the match to TRBD2 covers 11 bases. From germline, CDR1 is LGHNA and CDR2 YSLEER. J was trimmed by 2 bases and V by 3 bases; bases with no gene match: 6. The CDR3 contains 16 residues. The CDR3 is CASSQAGTSGPYEQYF. CDR3 sequence (DNA): TGCGCCAGCAGCCAGGCCGGGACTAGCGGACCCTACGAGCAGTACTTC.

The V and J genes are TRBV7-9 and TRBJ1-5, with 9 bases aligning to TRBD1. The J segment lost 6 bases and the V segment lost 0 bases, leaving 6 bases of the junction unmatched. The germline CDR1 and CDR2 sequences are SEHNR and FQNEAQ (reference sequence). This CDR3 spans 16 amino acids. CDR3 residues: CASSLAGTGKGQPQHF. CDR3 coding DNA: TGTGCCAGCAGCTTAGCCGGGACAGGGAAGGGTCAGCCCCAGCATTTT.

This chain connects TRBV28 to TRBJ2-5; D is possibly TRBD1 (5 bases). V dropped 1 base and J dropped 2 bases, with 14 bases sitting between them. The CDR3 sequence is 16 residues long. The germline V gene encodes CDR1 MDHEN and CDR2 SYDVKM. CDR3 in amino acids: CASSLYRRTPQETQYF. The CDR3 DNA reads TGTGCCAGCAGTTTATATCGCCGGACACCACAAGAGACCCAGTACTTC.

The rearrangement joins TRBV6-1 to TRBJ2-7; 7 bases match TRBD1. J gave up 3 bases and V 3 bases, and 2 bases lay outside the gene matches. The germline V gene has CDR1 MNHNS and CDR2 SASEGT. The CDR3 length is 13 residues. The CDR3 DNA sequence: TGTGCCAGCAGTGAGCGACAGGGCTACGAGCAGTACTTC. Amino acid sequence: CASSERQGYEQYF.

The V call is TRBV7-3, the J call TRBJ2-3; a weak D match, TRBD1 (6 bases). The germline V gene encodes CDR1 SGHTA and CDR2 FQGTGA. The CDR3 is 13 amino acids. The V end was cut by 4 bases, the J end by 2 bases, with 7 bases between. CDR3 residues: CASSWDTTDTQYF. DNA of the CDR3: TGTGCCAGCAGCTGGGACACCACAGATACGCAGTATTTT.

This clone has only a few counts. The chain uses TRBV5-4 and TRBJ2-1; D is ambiguous. The germline gives CDR1 SGHNT, CDR2 YYREEE (reference sequence). The CDR3 is made up of 15 amino acids. Trimming removed 0 bases at V and 2 bases at J, with 9 bases between. The CDR3 DNA is TGTGCCAGCAGCTTGGGAGGAAACACCTACAATGAGCAGTTCTTC. Translating it yields CASSLGGNTYNEQFF.

The V gene is TRBV18, the J gene TRBJ1-3; maybe TRBD1 (5 bases). Germline values: CDR1 KGHSH, CDR2 LQKENI. The CDR3 consists of 19 residues. The V end lost 6 bases, the J end lost 2 bases, and 26 bases lay between the germline ends. CDR3: CASSLPPRQHPEAGNTIYF. CDR3 in DNA: TGTGCCAGCTCCTTACCTCCGAGACAGCACCCAGAGGCTGGAAACACCATATATTTT.

The rearrangement links TRBV5-6 to TRBJ2-7; 11 nucleotides align to TRBD2. Germline CDR1 SGHDT, CDR2 YYEEEE. The CDR3 spans 17 residues. V lost 2 bases and J lost 3; bases outside the gene matches: 10. The CDR3 nucleotides are TGTGCCAGCAGCTTTGAAGGGACTAGCGGTGCTAACTACGAGCAGTACTTC. Encoded protein: CASSFEGTSGANYEQYF.

V usage is TRBV3-1 (or the pseudogene TRBV3-2) and J usage is TRBJ2-1; D is possibly TRBD2 (6 bases). CDR1 LGHDT and CDR2 YNNKEL come from the germline V gene (reference sequence). Trimming took 0 bases from V and 7 from J, leaving 16 bases between them. This CDR3 region has 16 residues. The CDR3 sequence: CASSQESSRAGNEQFF. Written as DNA, the CDR3 is TGTGCCAGCAGCCAAGAAAGCAGCAGGGCGGGAAATGAGCAGTTCTTC.

V gene TRBV9 combines with J gene TRBJ2-1, with 12 bases aligning to TRBD1. This CDR3 has 18 residues. V dropped 3 bases and J dropped 2; count of bases not matched to a gene: 9. The germline V gene has CDR1 SGDLS and CDR2 YYNGEE. As DNA, the CDR3 is TGTGCCAGCAGCGCCCCCGGGACAGGGGGCGAGGCCTACAATGAGCAGTTCTTC. Protein sequence: CASSAPGTGGEAYNEQFF. The full variable domain, rest sourced from reference TRBV9 and TRBJ2-1, is DSGVTQTPKHLITATGQRVTLRCSPRSGDLSVYWYQQSLDQGLQFLIQYYNGEERAKGNILERFSAQQFPDLHSELNLSSLELGDSALYFCASSAPGTGGEAYNEQFFGPGTRLTVL.

Here the CDR3 DNA reads TGTGCCAGCAGTGCCACAGGGACGGACTATGGCTACACCTTC. It is translated as CASSATGTDYGYTF. The chain has TRBV2 and TRBJ1-2, with a tentative D call TRBD1 (6 bases). This CDR3 comprises 14 residues. V was shortened by 4 bases and J by 3 bases, with 12 bases between the two germline ends. Germline CDR1 and CDR2: SNHLY and FYNNEI.

V gene TRBV2 combines with J gene TRBJ2-6, with 7 bases aligning to TRBD1. After removal of 5 bases from V and 0 bases from J, the junction contained 7 bases not matched to a gene. Germline lookup yields CDR1 SNHLY and CDR2 FYNNEI. CDR3 length equals 17 residues. CDR3 amino acids: CASSRDSLVSGANVLTF. For the CDR3, the DNA is TGTGCCAGCAGTCGGGACAGCCTCGTCTCTGGGGCCAACGTCCTGACTTTC.